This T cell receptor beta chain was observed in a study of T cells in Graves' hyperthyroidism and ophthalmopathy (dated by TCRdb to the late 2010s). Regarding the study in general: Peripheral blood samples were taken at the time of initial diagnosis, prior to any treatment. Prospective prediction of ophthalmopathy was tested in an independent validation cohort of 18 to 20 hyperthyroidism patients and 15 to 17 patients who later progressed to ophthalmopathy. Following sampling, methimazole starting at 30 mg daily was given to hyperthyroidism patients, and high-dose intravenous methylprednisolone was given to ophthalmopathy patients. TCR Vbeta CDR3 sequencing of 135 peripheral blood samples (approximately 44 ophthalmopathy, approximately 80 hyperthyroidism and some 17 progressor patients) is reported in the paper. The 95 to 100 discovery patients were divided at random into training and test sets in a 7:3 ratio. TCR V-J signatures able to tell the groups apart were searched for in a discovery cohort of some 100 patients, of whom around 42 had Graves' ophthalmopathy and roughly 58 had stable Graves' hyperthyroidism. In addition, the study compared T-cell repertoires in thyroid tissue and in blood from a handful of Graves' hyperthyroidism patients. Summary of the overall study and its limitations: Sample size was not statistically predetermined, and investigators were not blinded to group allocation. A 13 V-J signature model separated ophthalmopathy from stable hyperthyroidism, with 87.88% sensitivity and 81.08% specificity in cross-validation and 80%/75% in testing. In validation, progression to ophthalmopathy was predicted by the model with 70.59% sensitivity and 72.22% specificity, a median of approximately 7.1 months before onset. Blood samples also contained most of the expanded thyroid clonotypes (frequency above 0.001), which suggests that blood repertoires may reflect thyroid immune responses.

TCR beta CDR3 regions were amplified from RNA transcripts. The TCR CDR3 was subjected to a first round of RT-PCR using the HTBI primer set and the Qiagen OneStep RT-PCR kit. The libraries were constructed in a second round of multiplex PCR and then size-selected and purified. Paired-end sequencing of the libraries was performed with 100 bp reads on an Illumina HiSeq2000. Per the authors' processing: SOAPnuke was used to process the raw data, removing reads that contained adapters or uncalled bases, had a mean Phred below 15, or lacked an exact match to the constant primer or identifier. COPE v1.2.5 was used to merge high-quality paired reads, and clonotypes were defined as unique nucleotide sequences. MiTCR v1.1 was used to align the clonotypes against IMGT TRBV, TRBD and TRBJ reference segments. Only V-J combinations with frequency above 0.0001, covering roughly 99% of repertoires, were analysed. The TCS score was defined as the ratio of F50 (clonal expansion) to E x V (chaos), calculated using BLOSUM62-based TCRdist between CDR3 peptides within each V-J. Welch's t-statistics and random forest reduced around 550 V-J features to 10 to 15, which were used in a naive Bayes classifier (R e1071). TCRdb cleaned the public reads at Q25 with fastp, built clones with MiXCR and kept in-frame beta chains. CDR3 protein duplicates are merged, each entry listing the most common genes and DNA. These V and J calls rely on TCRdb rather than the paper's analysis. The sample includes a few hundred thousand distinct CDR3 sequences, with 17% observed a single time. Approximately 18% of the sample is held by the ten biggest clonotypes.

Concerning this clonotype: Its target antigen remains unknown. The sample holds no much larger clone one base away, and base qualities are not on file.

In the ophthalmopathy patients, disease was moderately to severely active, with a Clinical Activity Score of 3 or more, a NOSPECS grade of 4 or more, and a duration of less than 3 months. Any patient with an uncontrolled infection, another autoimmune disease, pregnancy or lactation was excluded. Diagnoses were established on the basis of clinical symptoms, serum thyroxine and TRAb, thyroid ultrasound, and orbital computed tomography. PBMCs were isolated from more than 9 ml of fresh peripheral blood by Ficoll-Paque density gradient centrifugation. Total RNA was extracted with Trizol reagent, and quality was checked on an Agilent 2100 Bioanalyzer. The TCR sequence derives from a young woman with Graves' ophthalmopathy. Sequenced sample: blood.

The bases are TGTGCCAGCAGCCAAGAAGAGACAGGGGGAGTATCCTATAATTCACCCCTCCACTTT. This sequence encodes CASSQEETGGVSYNSPLHF. The chain couples TRBV3-1 to TRBJ1-6; TRBD1 agrees with 9 junctional bases. Taken from cysteine to phenylalanine, the CDR3 has 19 residues. Of the read, only the CDR3 DNA is kept; its 57 bases are in frame from base 1. Taken from the germline V gene (reference sequence), the CDR1 and CDR2 loops are LGHDT and YNNKEL. The germline V and J ends show losses of 0 bases and 1 base respectively, and no gene match explains 7 bases of the junction. Here the CDR3 is joined to the reference TRBV3-1 and TRBJ1-6 genes, and the full variable domain is: DTAVSQTPKYLVTQMGNDKSIKCEQNLGHDTMYWYKQDSKKFLKIMFSYNNKELIINETVPNRFSPKSPDKAHLNLHINSLELGDSAVYFCASSQEETGGVSYNSPLHFGNGTRLTVT.